These 5 T cell receptor beta chains came from one sample sequenced in a study of blood T cell repertoires in COVID-19. Clones were read by immunoSEQ multiplex PCR, and TCRdb kept only the in-frame ones, dropping some. The repertoire holds 60,000 to 75,000 clones, with roughly 85% as singletons. Sequencing was carried out using peripheral blood. Receptors originate from a human donor in a cohort sampled during active COVID-19.

The chain has TRBV11-2 and TRBJ1-1; possibly TRBD1 for D (5 bases). The germline V and J ends were trimmed by 1 base and 7 bases, with 25 bases remaining between them. This CDR3 spans 18 amino acids. CDR1 SGHAT and CDR2 FQNNGV come from the germline V gene. CDR3 DNA sequence: TGTGCCAGCAGCTTAGGTGGTATTTGGGGGGAGCGCCATAGTGAAGCTTTCTTT. Protein sequence: CASSLGGIWGERHSEAFF.

V usage is TRBV27 and J usage is TRBJ1-5, with D perhaps matching TRBD1 (5 bases). Germline V CDR1 and CDR2: MNHEY, SMNVEV (reference sequence). Trimming shortened V by 5 bases and J by 2 bases, and 10 bases separated the two germline ends. CDR3 size: 14 residues. The CDR3 bases are TGTGCCAGCAGTGTTAGCAGGGGCAATCAGCCCCAGCATTTT. Its protein product is CASSVSRGNQPQHF.

This chain joins TRBV5-1 and TRBJ2-1, with a tentative D call TRBD2 (7 bases). Germline CDR1 reads SGHRS; CDR2 reads YFSETQ. Trimming pared 2 bases from V and 5 bases from J, leaving 14 bases between. CDR3 length: 15 residues. The CDR3 coding sequence is TGCGCCAGCAGCTTAATGCGGGGGCCGCACAATGAGCAGTTCTTC. Translating gives CASSLMRGPHNEQFF.

The J gene is TRBJ1-1, the V gene TRBV4-2; D is undetermined. The CDR3 runs to 13 residues. V lost 4 bases and J 4 bases, leaving 10 bases between the germline ends. Germline CDR1 is LGHNA and CDR2 is YNFKEQ. The CDR3 here is CASSPISVTEAFF. The DNA for the CDR3 is TGTGCCAGCAGCCCCATCAGTGTCACTGAAGCTTTCTTT.

This clone was seen a few times. V and J are TRBV5-5 and TRBJ2-6; D is possibly TRBD1 (5 bases). Germline V lookup: CDR1 SGHKS, CDR2 YYEKEE (reference sequence). V dropped 1 base and J dropped 4 bases, with 15 bases sitting between them. This CDR3 contains 17 residues. The CDR3 spells CASSLIVRVSGANVLTF. In DNA form, the CDR3 reads TGTGCCAGCAGCTTGATAGTCAGGGTGTCAGGGGCCAACGTCCTGACTTTC.